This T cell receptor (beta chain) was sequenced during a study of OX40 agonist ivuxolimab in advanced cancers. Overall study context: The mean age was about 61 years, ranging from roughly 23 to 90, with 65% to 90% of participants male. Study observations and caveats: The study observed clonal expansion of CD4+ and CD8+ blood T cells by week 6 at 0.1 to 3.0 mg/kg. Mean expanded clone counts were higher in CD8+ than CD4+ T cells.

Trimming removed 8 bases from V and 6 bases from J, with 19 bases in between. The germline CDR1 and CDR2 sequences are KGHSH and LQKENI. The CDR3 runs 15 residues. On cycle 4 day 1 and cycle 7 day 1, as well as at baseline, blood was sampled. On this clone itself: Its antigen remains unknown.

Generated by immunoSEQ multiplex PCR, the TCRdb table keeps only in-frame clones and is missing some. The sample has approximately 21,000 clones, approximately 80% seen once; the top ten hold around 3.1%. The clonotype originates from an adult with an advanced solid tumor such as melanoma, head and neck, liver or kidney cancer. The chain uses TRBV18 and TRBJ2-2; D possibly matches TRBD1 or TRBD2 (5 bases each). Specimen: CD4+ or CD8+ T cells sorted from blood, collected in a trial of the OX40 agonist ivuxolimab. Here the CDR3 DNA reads TGTGCCAGCGGGGGACCCGCCGGCCCGGCCGGGGAGCTGTTTTTT. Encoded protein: CASGGPAGPAGELFF.